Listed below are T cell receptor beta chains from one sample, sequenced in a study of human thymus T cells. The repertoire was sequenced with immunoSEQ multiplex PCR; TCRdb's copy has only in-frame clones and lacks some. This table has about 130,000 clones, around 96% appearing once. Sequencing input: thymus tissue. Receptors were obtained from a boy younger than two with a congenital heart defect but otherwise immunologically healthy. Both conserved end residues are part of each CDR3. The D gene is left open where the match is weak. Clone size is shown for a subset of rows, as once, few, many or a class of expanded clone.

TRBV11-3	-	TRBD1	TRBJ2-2	TGTGCCAGCAGCGAAGAACAGGGGGCGAACACCGGGGAGCTGTTTTTT	CASSEEQGANTGELFF
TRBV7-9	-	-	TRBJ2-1	TGTGCCAGCAGACGAGGCGGCCTTCCGGATGAGCAGTTCTTC	CASRRGGLPDEQFF
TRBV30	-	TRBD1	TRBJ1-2	TGTGCCTGGACCCTCACAGGGGCCGCGGATGGCTACACCTTC	CAWTLTGAADGYTF
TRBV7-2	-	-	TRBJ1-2	TGTGCCAGCAGCTTCCAGGCCCATGGCTACACCTTC	CASSFQAHGYTF
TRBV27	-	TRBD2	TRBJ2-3	TGTGCCAGCAGTTTGCTAGCGGGTACAGATACGCAGTATTTT	CASSLLAGTDTQYF
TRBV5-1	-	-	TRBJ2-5	TGCGCCAGCAGCTATCGTCCCGGACCGATGGGACAAGAGACCCAGTACTTC	CASSYRPGPMGQETQYF
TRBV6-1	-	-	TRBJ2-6	TGTGCCAGCAGTGAGCGGGACACCTCCACCGGACCCTCTGGGGCCAACGTCCTGACTTTC	CASSERDTSTGPSGANVLTF
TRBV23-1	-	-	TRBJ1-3	TGCGCCAGCAGTCGACCGACACCTAGCTCTGGAAACACCATATATTTT	CASSRPTPSSGNTIYF
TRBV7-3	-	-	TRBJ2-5	TGTGCCAGCAGCGGGACTCCGCAAGAGACCCAGTACTTC	CASSGTPQETQYF
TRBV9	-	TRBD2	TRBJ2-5	TGTGCCAGCAGTCGTATCGGTAGCGGGGGGGCCCGGGAGACCCAGTACTTC	CASSRIGSGGARETQYF
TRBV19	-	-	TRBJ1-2	TGTGCCAGTAGTATCGGAGATAACTATGGCTACACCTTC	CASSIGDNYGYTF
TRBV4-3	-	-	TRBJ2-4	TGCGCCAGCAGCCCGGGGACCGGCGGGGGCCGACTAGCCAAAAACATTCAGTACTTC	CASSPGTGGGRLAKNIQYF
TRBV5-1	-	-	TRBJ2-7	TGCGCCAGCAGCTTGGGGGGAGTTGATTTAGGCGAGCAGTACTTC	CASSLGGVDLGEQYF
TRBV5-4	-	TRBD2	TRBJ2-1	TGTGCCGCCCGGCGGGGGGGGTACAATGAGCAGTTCTTC	CAARRGGYNEQFF
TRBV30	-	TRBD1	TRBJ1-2	TGTGCCTGGAGGAGACAGGGTTCCTATGGCTACACCTTC	CAWRRQGSYGYTF
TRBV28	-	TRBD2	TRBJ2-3	TGTGCCAGCAGTTTTCAGGCGGGGGGGCCAGATACGCAGTATTTT	CASSFQAGGPDTQYF
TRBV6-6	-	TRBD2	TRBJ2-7	TGTGCCAGCAGTGATCCTAGCGGTAACTCCTACGAGCAGTACTTC	CASSDPSGNSYEQYF
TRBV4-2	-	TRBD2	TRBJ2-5	TGTGCCAGCAGCCAAAGTAGGATTGCGGGGGGGCTTGGAGAGACCCAGTACTTC	CASSQSRIAGGLGETQYF
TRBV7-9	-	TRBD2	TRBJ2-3	TGTGCCAGCAGCCCCCTAGCGGACGGGGGGGATACGCAGTATTTT	CASSPLADGGDTQYF
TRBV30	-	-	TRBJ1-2	TGTGCCTGGAATTGTAACACCTATGGCTACACCTTC	CAWNCNTYGYTF
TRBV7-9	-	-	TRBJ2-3	TGTGCCAGCAGCCAAGGGGGAAGCACAGATACGCAGTATTTT	CASSQGGSTDTQYF
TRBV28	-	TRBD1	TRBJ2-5	TGTGCCAGCAGTTCGGGGACAGGGGAAGAGACCCAGTACTTC	CASSSGTGEETQYF
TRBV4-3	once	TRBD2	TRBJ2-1	TGCGCCAGCAGCCAGCGGGGGGCGAGGAAACTAGCGGGCGTTATCGATGAGCAGTTCTTC	CASSQRGARKLAGVIDEQFF
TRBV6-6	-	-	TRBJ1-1	TGTGCCAGCAAAGGGGGGCAGTTGAACACTGAAGCTTTCTTT	CASKGGQLNTEAFF
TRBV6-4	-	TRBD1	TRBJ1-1	TGTGCCAGTTCCGAGGAAGGGGGCAAACGGGGAACTGAAGCTTTCTTT	CASSEEGGKRGTEAFF
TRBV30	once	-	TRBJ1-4	TGTGCCTGGAGTGTACGGGGACTGTATAATGAAAAACTGTTTTTT	CAWSVRGLYNEKLFF
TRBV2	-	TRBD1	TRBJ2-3	TGTGCCAGCTCCCCTAGGGGGCCGACTCCGACCATGGAAGATACGCAGTATTTT	CASSPRGPTPTMEDTQYF
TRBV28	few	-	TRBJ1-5	TGTGCCAGCAGTTTAAACAGGTACCGGCAGCCCCAGCATTTT	CASSLNRYRQPQHF
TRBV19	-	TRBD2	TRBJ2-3	TGTGCCAGTAGTCCTCGTCTAGCGGGGGGTCCAGATACGCAGTATTTT	CASSPRLAGGPDTQYF
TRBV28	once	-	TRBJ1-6	TGTGCCAGCAGTTCCAGACAGGTCCCAGGGAGCTCCTATAATTCACCCCTCCACTTT	CASSSRQVPGSSYNSPLHF
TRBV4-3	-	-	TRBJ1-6	TGCGCCAGCAGCGCACAGGCGGAGGGGCGGTTGGATTCACCCCTCCACTTT	CASSAQAEGRLDSPLHF
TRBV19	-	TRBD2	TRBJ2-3	TGTGCCAGTAGAATGCGGGGGGGCAGACGCACAGATACGCAGTATTTT	CASRMRGGRRTDTQYF
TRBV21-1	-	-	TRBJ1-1	TGTGCCAGCAGCACTGTCCCGGGACACCCCTCCGACGTGAACACTGAAGCTTTCTTT	CASSTVPGHPSDVNTEAFF
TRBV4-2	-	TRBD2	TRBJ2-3	TGTGCCAGCAGCCCCTCACCTGGACTAGCGGGGGTAAGCACAGATACGCAGTATTTT	CASSPSPGLAGVSTDTQYF
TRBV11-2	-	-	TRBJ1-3	TGTGCCAGCAGCTTCCGTAAGGTCGGGGTGCGTAGAGGAAACACCATATATTTT	CASSFRKVGVRRGNTIYF
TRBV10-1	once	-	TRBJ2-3	TGCGCCAGCAGTGAGTCGAAGCGGCCTAGCACAGATACGCAGTATTTT	CASSESKRPSTDTQYF
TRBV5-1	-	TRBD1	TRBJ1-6	TGCGCCAGCAGCTCCGGGGACAGGGCTAATTCACCCCTCCACTTT	CASSSGDRANSPLHF
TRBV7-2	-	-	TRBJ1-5	TGTGCCAGCAGCTTATATCATCAGTGGGACTCCGATCTGTTACAGCCCCAGCATTTT	CASSLYHQWDSDLLQPQHF
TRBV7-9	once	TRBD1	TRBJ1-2	TGTGCCAGCAGCCACAGGGACAGGGGGCGCGACTATCCCGGCTACACCTTC	CASSHRDRGRDYPGYTF
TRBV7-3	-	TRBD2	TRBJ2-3	TGTGCCAGCAGCCACGCGGCAGGACTAGCGGGGGACCCAGTGGATACGCAGTATTTT	CASSHAAGLAGDPVDTQYF
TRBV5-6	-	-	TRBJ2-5	TGTGCCAGCAGCTTCACTGTCATGAAGACCCAGTACTTC	CASSFTVMKTQYF
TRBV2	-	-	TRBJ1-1	TGTGCCAGCAGTGTGGGATCTGGCACTGAAGCTTTCTTT	CASSVGSGTEAFF
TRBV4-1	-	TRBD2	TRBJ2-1	TGCGCCAGCAGCCAGGATGGACTAGCGGCCGAGGAGGAGCAGTTCTTC	CASSQDGLAAEEEQFF
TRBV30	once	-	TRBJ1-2	TGTGCCTTTCAGGGAGACGGCTACACCTTC	CAFQGDGYTF